This T cell receptor beta chain was recovered during a study of cytomegalovirus exposure and HLA in healthy donors. Method: immunoSEQ multiplex PCR; TCRdb's copy keeps in-frame clones and lacks some. The repertoire includes 220,000 or so clones, roughly 85% of them detected once, and about 6% sits in the top ten. This clone was seen a single time. Germline V lookup: CDR1 SNHLY, CDR2 FYNNEI. The CDR3 covers 14 residues. Trimming shortened V by 5 bases and J by 7 bases, and 17 bases separated the two germline ends. Sequenced: PBMCs. This TCR was recovered from a young woman in good health and CMV-seronegative. The chain carries TRBV2 and TRBJ1-2; D is possibly TRBD1 (5 bases). The CDR3 region has the DNA TGTGCCAGCAGTCGAAACGGGGGTTACGCTGGCTACACCTTC. This sequence encodes CASSRNGGYAGYTF.